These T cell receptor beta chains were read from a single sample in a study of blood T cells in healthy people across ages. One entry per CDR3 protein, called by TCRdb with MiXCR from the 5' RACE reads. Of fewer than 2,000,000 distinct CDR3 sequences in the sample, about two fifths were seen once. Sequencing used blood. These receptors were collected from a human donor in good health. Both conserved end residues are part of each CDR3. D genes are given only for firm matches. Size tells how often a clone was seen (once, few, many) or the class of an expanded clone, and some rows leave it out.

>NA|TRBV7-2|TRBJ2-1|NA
CASSLELRGQFF
TGTGCCAGCAGCTTAGAACTCCGTGGGCAGTTCTTC
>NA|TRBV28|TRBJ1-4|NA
CASSSRIGGMFF
TGTGCCAGCAGTTCCCGGATAGGAGGGATGTTTTTT
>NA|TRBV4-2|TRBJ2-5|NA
CASSQGNPETQYF
TGTGCCAGCAGCCAAGGGAACCCAGAGACCCAGTACTTC
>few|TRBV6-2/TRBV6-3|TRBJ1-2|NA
CASTHRGAANYGYTF
TGTGCCAGCACTCACCGTGGGGCGGCTAACTATGGCTACACCTTC
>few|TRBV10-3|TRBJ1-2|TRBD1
CAISTDRGSSGYTF
TGTGCCATCAGTACCGACAGGGGATCATCTGGCTACACCTTC
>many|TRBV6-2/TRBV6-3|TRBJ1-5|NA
CASSLGSFRQPQHF
TGTGCCAGCAGCCTAGGGTCCTTTCGGCAGCCCCAGCATTTT
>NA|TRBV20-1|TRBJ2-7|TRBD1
CSAPQGDSYEQYF
TGCAGTGCTCCTCAGGGGGACTCCTACGAGCAGTACTTC
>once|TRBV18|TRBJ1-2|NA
CASSPAEVLGNYGYTF
TGTGCCAGCTCACCAGCGGAGGTCCTCGGCAACTATGGCTACACCTTC
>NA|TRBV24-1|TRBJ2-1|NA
CATSDLPGLYNEQFF
TGTGCCACCAGTGACCTACCGGGACTTTACAATGAGCAGTTCTTC
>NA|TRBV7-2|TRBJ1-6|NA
CASSLDRAFNSPLHF
TGTGCCAGCAGCTTAGACAGGGCCTTCAATTCACCCCTCCACTTT
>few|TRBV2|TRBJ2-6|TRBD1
CASSGIRDSPLSSGANVLTF
TGTGCCAGCAGTGGAATCCGGGACAGCCCGTTAAGCTCTGGGGCCAACGTCCTGACTTTC
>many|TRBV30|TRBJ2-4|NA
CACQKGNRADIQYF
TGTGCCTGCCAAAAAGGAAACAGGGCGGACATTCAGTACTTC
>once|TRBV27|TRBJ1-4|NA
CASSFLRGAHQNEKLFF
TGTGCCAGCAGTTTTCTCAGGGGAGCCCACCAAAATGAAAAACTGTTTTTT
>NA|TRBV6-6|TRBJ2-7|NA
CASSYALLGESYEQYF
TGTGCCAGCAGTTATGCCCTACTAGGCGAGTCCTACGAGCAGTACTTC
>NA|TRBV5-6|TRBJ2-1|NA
CASSFWGEEQFF
TGTGCCAGCAGCTTCTGGGGGGAAGAGCAGTTCTTC
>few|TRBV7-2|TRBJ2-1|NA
CASSLTYGYGNEQFF
TGTGCCAGCAGCTTGACCTATGGGTATGGCAATGAGCAGTTCTTC
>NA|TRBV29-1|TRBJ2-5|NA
CSVRDGQETQYF
TGCAGCGTTAGGGACGGCCAAGAGACCCAGTACTTC
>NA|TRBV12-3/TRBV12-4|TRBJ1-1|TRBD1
CASSGTGSANGEAFF
TGTGCCAGTTCCGGGACAGGGAGTGCTAATGGTGAAGCTTTCTTT
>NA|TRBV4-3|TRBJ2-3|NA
CASSQEGSSSTDTQYF
TGCGCCAGCAGCCAAGAAGGCTCGTCTAGCACAGATACGCAGTATTTT
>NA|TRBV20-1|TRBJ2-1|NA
CSARDPVGDEQFF
TGCAGTGCTAGAGATCCAGTGGGCGATGAGCAGTTCTTC
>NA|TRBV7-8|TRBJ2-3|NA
CASSLPLRMGVKYMQYF
TGTGCCAGCAGCTTACCGTTGAGGATGGGTGTGAAATATATGCAGTATTTT
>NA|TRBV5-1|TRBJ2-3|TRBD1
CASSPLTGTVTDTQYF
TGCGCCAGCAGCCCATTGACAGGGACGGTGACAGATACGCAGTATTTT
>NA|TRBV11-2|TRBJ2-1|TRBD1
CASSLDPTTGSHNEQFF
TGTGCCAGCAGCTTAGATCCCACGACAGGGTCACACAATGAGCAGTTCTTC
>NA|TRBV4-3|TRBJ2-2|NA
CASSPGGLSGTTNTGELFF
TGCGCCAGCAGCCCGGGAGGCCTCAGCGGGACAACGAACACCGGGGAGCTGTTTTTT
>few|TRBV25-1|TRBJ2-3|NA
CASSRTGFSTDTQYF
TGTGCCAGCAGCCGTACAGGGTTTTCGACAGATACGCAGTATTTT
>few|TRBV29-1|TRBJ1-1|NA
CSVEGMGSLNTEAFF
TGCAGCGTTGAAGGAATGGGCAGTCTGAACACTGAAGCTTTCTTT
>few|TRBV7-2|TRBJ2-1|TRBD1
CASSLPRGSSYNEQFF
TGTGCCAGCAGCCTACCCAGGGGGAGCTCCTACAATGAGCAGTTCTTC
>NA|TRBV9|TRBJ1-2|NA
CASSVEAAWRVDGYTF
TGTGCCAGCAGCGTAGAGGCGGCATGGAGGGTAGATGGCTACACCTTC
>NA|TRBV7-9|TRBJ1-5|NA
CASSVGLYGNQPQHF
TGTGCCAGCAGCGTAGGCCTTTACGGCAATCAGCCCCAGCATTTT
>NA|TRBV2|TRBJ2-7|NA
CASIPAGLSYEQYF
TGTGCCAGCATCCCGGCAGGACTATCCTACGAGCAGTACTTC
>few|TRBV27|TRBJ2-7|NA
CASRGDYYEQYF
TGTGCCAGCAGAGGGGATTACTACGAGCAGTACTTC
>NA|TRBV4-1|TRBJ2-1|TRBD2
CASSLGLASGEQFF
TGCGCCAGCAGCCTAGGACTAGCGTCGGGCGAGCAGTTCTTC
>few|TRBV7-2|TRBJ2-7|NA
CASSLEGRGAYEQYF
TGTGCCAGCAGCTTAGAGGGCAGGGGCGCCTACGAGCAGTACTTC
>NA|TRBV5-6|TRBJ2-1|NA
CASSLGPLTTYNEQFF
TGTGCCAGCAGCTTGGGGCCGCTGACGACCTACAATGAGCAGTTCTTC
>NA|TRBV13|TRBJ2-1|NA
CASSWGPAGAPPEQFF
TGTGCCAGCAGCTGGGGTCCAGCGGGCGCCCCGCCTGAGCAGTTCTTC
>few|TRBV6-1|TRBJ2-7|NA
CASIIWDEQYF
TGTGCCAGCATTATATGGGACGAGCAGTACTTC
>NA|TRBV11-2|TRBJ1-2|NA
CASSTSSATPNYGYTF
TGTGCCAGCAGCACCTCCTCGGCCACCCCTAACTATGGCTACACCTTC
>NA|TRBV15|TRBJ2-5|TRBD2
CATSRVPRLAGEETQYF
TGTGCCACCAGCAGAGTTCCTAGACTAGCGGGGGAAGAGACCCAGTACTTC
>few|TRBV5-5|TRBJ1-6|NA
CASSLARGQYNSPLHF
TGTGCCAGCAGCTTGGCCCGGGGGCAATATAATTCACCCCTCCACTTT
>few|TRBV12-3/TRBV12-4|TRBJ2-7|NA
CASSFGVASEQYF
TGTGCCAGCAGTTTCGGTGTGGCGAGCGAGCAGTACTTC
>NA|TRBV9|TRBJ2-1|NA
CASSPQVGAYNEQFF
TGTGCCAGCAGCCCGCAGGTAGGGGCATACAATGAGCAGTTCTTC
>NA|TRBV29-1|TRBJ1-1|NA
CSVDSRLTGSTEAFF
TGCAGCGTTGATTCTAGGTTAACAGGGTCCACTGAAGCTTTCTTT
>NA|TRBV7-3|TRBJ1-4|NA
CASSPMSLQDNEKLFF
TGTGCCAGCAGCCCCATGTCGTTACAGGATAATGAAAAACTGTTTTTT
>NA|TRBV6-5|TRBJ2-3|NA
CASSSQLESTQYF
TGTGCCAGCAGTTCCCAGCTAGAGAGTACGCAGTATTTT
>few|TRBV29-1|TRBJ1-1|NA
CSVVKPDRTEAFF
TGCAGCGTTGTTAAGCCGGATCGCACTGAAGCTTTCTTT
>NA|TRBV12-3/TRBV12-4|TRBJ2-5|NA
CASSSERQIETQYF
TGTGCCAGCAGTTCCGAGCGACAGATAGAGACCCAGTACTTC
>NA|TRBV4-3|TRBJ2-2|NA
CASSPGEAEGELFF
TGCGCCAGCAGCCCTGGGGAGGCCGAGGGGGAGCTGTTTTTT
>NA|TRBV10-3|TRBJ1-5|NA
CAISESTPGSNQPQHF
TGTGCCATCAGTGAGTCGACGCCGGGAAGCAATCAGCCCCAGCATTTT
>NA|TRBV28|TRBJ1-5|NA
CASTQPPAGVGQPQHF
TGTGCCAGCACCCAACCTCCGGCAGGAGTTGGGCAGCCCCAGCATTTT